A selection of T cell receptor beta chains follows, all from one sample in a study of T-cell memory formation after mild COVID-19. MiXCR, applied by TCRdb to the 5' RACE reads, yields one record per CDR3 protein. The repertoire consists of about 560,000 distinct CDR3 sequences, with 17% occurring once and the leading ten covering around 7.8%. Sample: PBMCs or a T cell subset sorted from them (not recorded which). The receptors derive from an adult woman who had mild COVID-19 (a few samples of this study predate the infection). Cell type and time point are not known. Both conserved end residues are part of each CDR3. A D gene is named only where the DNA matches it firmly. A clone size is listed for some rows: how often the clone was seen (once, few, many), or a class if it is expanded.

clone_size j_call v_call d_call cdr3_nt cdr3_aa
few TRBJ2-1 TRBV6-1 TRBD2 TGTGCCAGTATGTGGGAGCGGGGGGGCGGTGAGCAGTTCTTC CASMWERGGGEQFF
many TRBJ2-7 TRBV19 TRBD1 TGTGCCAGTAGTATCCCGGGACAGGGGTCTCAGTACTTC CASSIPGQGSQYF
many TRBJ1-4 TRBV10-3 TRBD1 TGTGCCATCAGTGAACCGGACAGGGGATTGTTTTTT CAISEPDRGLFF
NA TRBJ1-2 TRBV11-2 TRBD1 TGTGCCAGCAGCTTCAGACGGGACAGCCTGTCCGGTGGCTACACCTTC CASSFRRDSLSGGYTF
NA TRBJ2-7 TRBV29-1 NA TGCACCGTCTCACAGGGCTACGAGCAGTACTTC CTVSQGYEQYF
many TRBJ1-1 TRBV29-1 NA TGCAGCGTTGTATCAGGGCCGCGGAGGAACACTGAAGCTTTCTTT CSVVSGPRRNTEAFF
many TRBJ2-3 TRBV10-3 NA TGTGCCATCAGTGGTGAGGTGGGATTGGATACGCAGTATTTT CAISGEVGLDTQYF
NA TRBJ1-2 TRBV29-1 NA TGCAGCGTTGATTCCGATTTTGGGGGAGGGGAGGCGTATGGCTACACCTTC CSVDSDFGGGEAYGYTF
many TRBJ2-1 TRBV6-2/TRBV6-3 NA TGTGCCAGCAGTTACTCGGTCTCAGACAATGAGCAGTTCTTC CASSYSVSDNEQFF
once TRBJ2-3 TRBV30 TRBD2 TGTGCCTGGCAGCGGGGGGGGAACTCAGATACGCAGTATTTT CAWQRGGNSDTQYF
NA TRBJ1-2 TRBV6-1 TRBD1 TGTGCCAGCAGTGAACCTGGGACAGACTATGGCTACACCTTC CASSEPGTDYGYTF
few TRBJ2-3 TRBV11-2 TRBD2 TGTGCCAGCAGCTTAGAACCTAGCGGGAGGGCCAAAGATACGCAGTATTTT CASSLEPSGRAKDTQYF
once TRBJ2-5 TRBV2 TRBD2 TGTGCCAGGCGGGAGGAGGTTTTGGGGACCCAGTACTTC CARREEVLGTQYF
few TRBJ2-2 TRBV27 NA TGTGCCAGCAGTCCGGGGGGCTTGAACACCGGGGAGCTGTTTTTT CASSPGGLNTGELFF
many TRBJ1-2 TRBV27 NA TGTGCCAGCAGTTTATCGACAGGATATGGCTACACCTTC CASSLSTGYGYTF
NA TRBJ2-3 TRBV7-2 TRBD1 TGTGCCAGCAGCAGGGGGCCTCGAGATACGCAGTATTTT CASSRGPRDTQYF
NA TRBJ2-7 TRBV6-1 NA TGTGCCAGCATTCAGGGTAGGTGGAAGCAGTACTTC CASIQGRWKQYF
few TRBJ1-2 TRBV29-1 NA TGCAGCGTACCGGGGGGGGTTGGCTATGGCTACACCTTC CSVPGGVGYGYTF
few TRBJ2-7 TRBV6-6 NA TGTGCCAGCAGTTACTCGGCCCGTACAGGGAGAAGCTCCTACGAGCAGTACTTC CASSYSARTGRSSYEQYF
many TRBJ2-7 TRBV5-1 NA TGTGCCAGCTCACTGGACCTTTCCTACGAGCAGTACTTC CASSLDLSYEQYF
NA TRBJ2-3 TRBV5-6 NA TGTGCCAGCAGCCCGGGACGGTCTAATACGCAGTATTTT CASSPGRSNTQYF
NA TRBJ2-2 TRBV6-5 TRBD2 TGTGCCAGCAGTACCTCGGGACTAGCGGCCAACACCGGGGAGCTGTTTTTT CASSTSGLAANTGELFF
NA TRBJ2-4 TRBV5-6 TRBD2 TGTGCCAGCAGCTTGTGGAGCGGGAGTACCAAAAACATTCAGTACTTC CASSLWSGSTKNIQYF
NA TRBJ1-2 TRBV12-3/TRBV12-4 NA TGTGCCAGCAGTTTAGCGCTTTCGGCTGGCTATGGCTACACCTTC CASSLALSAGYGYTF
NA TRBJ2-3 TRBV19 NA TGTGCCAGTAGTATTCGTCAAGGGGCCACAGATACGCAGTATTTT CASSIRQGATDTQYF
few TRBJ2-1 TRBV20-1 NA TGCAGTGCTAGTGGGGGGCTGGGGAATGAGCAGTTCTTC CSASGGLGNEQFF
NA TRBJ1-1 TRBV2 NA TGTGCCAGCATTTACCAAACTGAAGCTTTCTTT CASIYQTEAFF
NA TRBJ2-7 TRBV5-1 TRBD1 TGCGCCAGCGAGAGCATGACAGGGTCGTACGAGCAGTACTTC CASESMTGSYEQYF
few TRBJ2-1 TRBV7-9 TRBD2 TGTGCCAGCAGAACTAGCGGGGGGGCCTACAATGAGCAGTTCTTC CASRTSGGAYNEQFF
NA TRBJ2-2 TRBV24-1 NA TGTGCCACCAGTGATTACCGGGGCTTCACCGGGGAGCTGTTTTTT CATSDYRGFTGELFF
few TRBJ1-2 TRBV20-1 NA TGCAGTGCTAGGCCGCCGGGACACCTATATGGCTACACCTTC CSARPPGHLYGYTF
NA TRBJ1-1 TRBV6-1 TRBD1 TGTGCCAGCAGCGAAACCCGGACAGGGGGGACTGAAGCTTTCTTT CASSETRTGGTEAFF
few TRBJ1-1 TRBV20-1 NA TGCAGTGCGGCCAGGGTCACTGAAGCTTTCTTT CSAARVTEAFF
many TRBJ2-1 TRBV20-1 TRBD1 TGCAGTGCTAAGGCGGGACAGGGGTCTCAGAATGAGCAGTTCTTC CSAKAGQGSQNEQFF
few TRBJ2-5 TRBV15 NA TGTGCCACCAGCAGACAAAGACAGGTTCCTTGGGAGACCCAGTACTTC CATSRQRQVPWETQYF
NA TRBJ2-7 TRBV20-1 NA TGCAGTGCAATACAGGGCGGAAGGTACGAGCAGTACTTC CSAIQGGRYEQYF
NA TRBJ1-1 TRBV21-1 NA TGTGCCAGCAGCAAAGACCCGCCGGGACAGGGGAACACTGAAGCTTTCTTT CASSKDPPGQGNTEAFF
few TRBJ2-1 TRBV12-3/TRBV12-4 NA TGTGCCAGCAGTTTTGGGCTGGGTACTAATGAGCAGTTCTTC CASSFGLGTNEQFF
NA TRBJ2-2 TRBV7-9 NA TGTGCCAGCAGCTTAGCAGGCAGGGGAATTCACGGGGAGCTGTTTTTT CASSLAGRGIHGELFF
many TRBJ2-2 TRBV5-1 TRBD1 TGCGCCAGCAGCAAGGGGGCGGATCCAACCGGGGAGCTGTTTTTT CASSKGADPTGELFF
NA TRBJ2-7 TRBV7-9 TRBD1 TGTGCCAGCAGCTTACGCCTACAGGGGGGAGGCTCCTACGAGCAGTACTTC CASSLRLQGGGSYEQYF
few TRBJ2-2 TRBV7-3 TRBD1 TGTGCCAGCAGCCCCCAGGGGACAGGGGGCACCGGGGAGCTGTTTTTT CASSPQGTGGTGELFF
few TRBJ1-1 TRBV5-1 TRBD1 TGCGCCAGCAGCCAAACCGGGACAGCGAACACTGAAGCTTTCTTT CASSQTGTANTEAFF
NA TRBJ1-2 TRBV20-1 NA TGCAGTGCTAGAGGAGAGAGGTCTTTTGGCTACACCTTC CSARGERSFGYTF
few TRBJ2-5 TRBV15 NA TGTGCCACCAGCACTGGTAGGAGTCAAGAGACCCAGTACTTC CATSTGRSQETQYF
NA TRBJ1-2 TRBV4-1 NA TGCGCCAGCAGCCAAGGAATTAATACCGGGGTAGTCGGCTACACCTTC CASSQGINTGVVGYTF
NA TRBJ2-2 TRBV7-8 NA TGTGCCAGCAACTTAAGGGGGGCCTCCACCGGGGAGCTGTTTTTT CASNLRGASTGELFF
NA TRBJ2-3 TRBV27 TRBD2 TGTGCCAGCAGTTTGGGACTATTTTCCACAGATACGCAGTATTTT CASSLGLFSTDTQYF
NA TRBJ2-3 TRBV5-1 TRBD2 TGCGCCAGCTTCGACAGACAGCGGACTAGCGGGCCACTCTATACGCAGTATTTT CASFDRQRTSGPLYTQYF
NA TRBJ1-1 TRBV27 TRBD1 TGTGCCAGCAGTCGCGACAGGGGCCAGAGTACTGAAGCTTTCTTT CASSRDRGQSTEAFF
few TRBJ1-1 TRBV3-1 NA TGTGCCAGCAGCTTCACGACGGGGAGAGGAGGCACTGAAGCTTTCTTT CASSFTTGRGGTEAFF
many TRBJ2-3 TRBV20-1 NA TGCAGTGCTACTGGACTAATAGGGGCAGATACGCAGTATTTT CSATGLIGADTQYF
few TRBJ2-1 TRBV6-5 TRBD1 TGTGCCAGCATCCCGGACAGGGGCCGGCCTTGGGAGCAGTTCTTC CASIPDRGRPWEQFF
NA TRBJ1-1 TRBV6-1 NA TGTGCCAGCAGCCACGACACACGAGCTCTAGCCATGAACACTGAAGCTTTCTTT CASSHDTRALAMNTEAFF
few TRBJ2-7 TRBV6-5 NA TGTGCCAGTGGTAGGGGGAGGTACTACGAGCAGTACTTC CASGRGRYYEQYF
NA TRBJ2-2 TRBV30 TRBD1 TGTGCCTGGAGTGGAACAGGGGGCCGAGGCACCGGGGAGCTGTTTTTT CAWSGTGGRGTGELFF
few TRBJ2-7 TRBV7-9 NA TGTGCCAGCAGCCAAGGGAACTCCTACGAGCAGTACTTC CASSQGNSYEQYF